A single sample is the source of the 9 T cell receptor beta chains below, sequenced in a study of CD8+ T cells in alopecia areata. Treatment: oral pan-JAK inhibitor, 5-10 mg twice daily. Extracted RNA was reverse transcribed into cDNA, the sequencing template. Clones were sequenced by immunoSEQ multiplex PCR, and TCRdb holds only the in-frame ones, with some missing. This sample has roughly 100,000 clones, with roughly three fifths found just once. Source: CD8+ T cells sorted from blood, taken at week 4, from a patient treated with tofacitinib. The origin of the receptors is a human donor with alopecia areata.

The chain uses TRBV7-9 and TRBJ1-1; D gene uncertain. The V gene's germline CDR1 is SEHNR and CDR2 FQNEAQ (reference sequence). The CDR3 loop spans 13 amino acids. Trimming pared 5 bases from V and 3 bases from J, leaving 10 bases between. The CDR3 sequence: CASSLRWDTEAFF. The CDR3 DNA is TGTGCCAGCAGCCTCCGATGGGACACTGAAGCTTTCTTT.

V and J are TRBV19 and TRBJ2-1; D is unclear. Germline V gene sequence: CDR1 LNHDA, CDR2 SQIVND (reference sequence). The CDR3 has 14 residues. The ends were cut back, 3 bases at V and 1 base at J, with 7 bases in the middle. The CDR3 bases are TGTGCCAGTAGTATTCGCGTATCCTACAATGAGCAGTTCTTC. Amino acid sequence: CASSIRVSYNEQFF.

The chain employs TRBV4-1 and TRBJ2-5; D gene unclear. V was trimmed by 0 bases and J by 1 base, leaving 12 bases between them. CDR1 is MGHRA, CDR2 YSYEKL, per germline. The CDR3 contains 16 residues. The CDR3 nucleotides read TGCGCCAGCAGCCAAGACCCGACGGGTCCCCAAGAGACCCAGTACTTC. This encodes CASSQDPTGPQETQYF.

This clone was observed a few times. This chain links TRBV4-3 with TRBJ2-7; no firm D call. With 0 bases removed from V and 2 bases from J, the gap between germline ends came to 11 bases. CDR3 length: 15 residues. CDR1 LGHNA and CDR2 YSLEER come from the germline V gene. As DNA, the CDR3 is TGCGCCAGCAGCCAAGATATCGGCGGAACCTACGAGCAGTACTTC. Translating gives CASSQDIGGTYEQYF.

This rearrangement joins TRBV7-7 to TRBJ2-1, with D maybe TRBD1 (6 bases). Germline lookup yields CDR1 SSHAT and CDR2 FNYEAQ (reference sequence). V lost 5 bases and J 3 bases, leaving 14 bases between the germline ends. The CDR3 length is 15 residues. In DNA, the CDR3 is TGTGCCAGCAGCCTCAACAGGGCTAGCTACAATGAGCAGTTCTTC. Residues: CASSLNRASYNEQFF.

CDR3 sequence: CSVFSETQYF. CDR3 DNA: TGCAGCGTTTTCAGTGAGACCCAGTACTTC. The V gene is TRBV29-1, the J gene TRBJ2-5, with D unresolved. Germline V gene data show CDR1 as SQVTM and CDR2 as ANQGSEA. This CDR3 is 10 amino acids long. Trimming cost V 5 bases and J 5 bases, with 6 bases left between them. The complete variable domain, with remaining parts taken from reference TRBV29-1 and TRBJ2-5, reads SAVISQKPSRDICQRGTSLTIQCQVDSQVTMMFWYRQQPGQSLTLIATANQGSEATYESGFVIDKFPISRPNLTFSTLTVSNMSPEDSSIYLCSVFSETQYFGPGTRLLVL.

V usage is TRBV6-5 and J usage is TRBJ1-5; D call uncertain. Per germline, CDR1 MNHEY and CDR2 SVGAGI. Trimming pared 4 bases from V and 7 bases from J, leaving 11 bases between. The length of the CDR3 is 13 residues. The CDR3 sequence is CASSSGSHQPQHF. The CDR3 DNA follows: TGTGCCAGCAGTTCGGGCAGTCACCAGCCCCAGCATTTT.

The V gene is TRBV27, the J gene TRBJ2-7; tentatively, D is TRBD2 (6 bases). This CDR3 has 13 amino acids. In germline, CDR1 is MNHEY, CDR2 SMNVEV (reference sequence). The V end was cut by 8 bases, the J end by 2 bases, with 13 bases between. The chain's CDR3 is CASAGLPAYEQYF. The DNA of the CDR3 is TGTGCCAGCGCGGGACTTCCCGCCTACGAGCAGTACTTC.

In its sample, this clone was seen once. The chain uses TRBV7-9 and TRBJ1-1; possible D gene TRBD1, 6 bases. Germline CDR1 and CDR2: SEHNR and FQNEAQ (reference sequence). Deletions cut 5 bases from V and 3 bases from J, with 16 bases between. This CDR3 is built from 15 residues. The CDR3 spells CASSEPQGRDTEAFF. CDR3 sequence (DNA): TGTGCCAGCAGCGAGCCACAGGGTCGGGACACTGAAGCTTTCTTT. Drawing the rest from reference TRBV7-9 and TRBJ1-1, the complete variable domain is DTGVSQNPRHKITKRGQNVTFRCDPISEHNRLYWYRQTLGQGPEFLTYFQNEAQLEKSRLLSDRFSAERPKGSFSTLEIQRTEQGDSAMYLCASSEPQGRDTEAFFGQGTRLTVV.